A single sample is the source of the 14 T cell receptor beta chains below, sequenced in a study of identical twins. TCRdb analysed the 5' RACE reads with MiXCR anew, one entry per CDR3 protein. The sample has around 490,000 distinct CDR3 sequences, 15% seen once. The same sample was also studied in work on yellow fever vaccine responses in identical twins.

The material sequenced was CD4+ T cells sorted from blood. The origin of the receptors is a woman younger than 35 in good health.

In its sample, this clonotype was seen many times. The genes are TRBV5-1 and TRBJ1-1; tentative D call: TRBD1 (6 bases). CDR1 is SGHRS and CDR2 is YFSETQ in the germline V gene. The CDR3 extends over 13 amino acids. Deletions cut 1 base from V and 6 bases from J, with 10 bases between. CDR3 sequence (DNA): TGCGCCAGCAGCTTGAGGGACACGGCTGAAGCTTTCTTT. This gives the protein CASSLRDTAEAFF.

This clonotype was observed a few times. The J gene is TRBJ2-4, the V gene TRBV29-1; no clear D. Germline values: CDR1 SQVTM, CDR2 ANQGSEA. With 3 bases removed from V and 12 bases from J, the gap between germline ends came to 18 bases. The CDR3 is 13 amino acids. The CDR3 here is CSVEEKTAYPQYF. The CDR3 DNA follows: TGCAGCGTTGAGGAGAAAACAGCATACCCTCAGTACTTC.

The chain links TRBV5-1 to TRBJ2-3; D is ambiguous. CDR1 is SGHRS and CDR2 is YFSETQ in the germline V gene. CDR3 size: 15 residues. The V and J ends lost 2 bases and 0 bases respectively, with 10 bases between them. The CDR3 nucleotides read TGCGCCAGCAGCTTTAGCCGGGCAAGCACAGATACGCAGTATTTT. It encodes CASSFSRASTDTQYF.

The chain couples TRBV4-1 to TRBJ1-6; 8 bases line up with TRBD1. The CDR3 is 16 residues long. CDR1 is MGHRA, CDR2 YSYEKL, per germline. J was trimmed by 6 bases and V by 4 bases; bases with no gene match: 8. The DNA for the CDR3 is TGCGCCAGCAGCCGAGGACAGGGAGTTGTTAATTCACCCCTCCACTTT. Protein: CASSRGQGVVNSPLHF.

This chain uses TRBV12-3 or TRBV12-4 with TRBJ2-5, with 7 bases identical to TRBD2. The V segment lost 5 bases and the J segment 9 bases; nucleotides outside the gene matches: 15. The CDR3 has 15 residues. The CDR3 loop is CASSLREGAGMAQYF. In DNA, the CDR3 is TGTGCCAGCAGTCTCAGAGAGGGAGCGGGAATGGCCCAGTACTTC.

This clonotype was observed many times. The DNA of the CDR3 is TGTGCCAGCAGCTCGTACACAGATACGCAGTATTTT. Its protein product is CASSSYTDTQYF. V and J are TRBV5-4 and TRBJ2-3; D is unresolved. The germline V and J ends were trimmed by 3 bases and 2 bases, with 4 bases remaining between them. The CDR3 consists of 12 residues. Per germline, CDR1 SGHNT and CDR2 YYREEE (reference sequence).

This clonotype has a handful of counts. The chain uses TRBV24-1 and TRBJ2-3; 8 bases fit TRBD2. This CDR3 has 16 residues. Germline V gene data show CDR1 as KGHDR and CDR2 as SFDVKD. V lost 2 bases, J lost 2 bases, and 5 bases stayed unmatched. The CDR3 DNA is TGTGCCACCAGTGATTGGCGGGGGGACGACACAGATACGCAGTATTTT. It yields the protein CATSDWRGDDTDTQYF.

The gene calls are TRBV4-2 and TRBJ2-1; D perhaps matches TRBD1 (6 bases). Trimming removed 0 bases from V and 9 bases from J, with 18 bases in between. Germline V gives CDR1 LGHNA, CDR2 YNFKEQ. The CDR3 contains 16 residues. CDR3 in DNA: TGTGCCAGCAGCCAAGAGGGGGCAGGGGTGAATACTGAGCAGTTCTTC. This sequence encodes CASSQEGAGVNTEQFF.

This chain connects TRBV7-9 to TRBJ2-1, with 10 bases aligning to TRBD2. The CDR3 is 14 residues long. V shed 5 bases, J shed 11 bases, and the junction held 9 bases outside the gene matches. Germline loops: CDR1 SEHNR, CDR2 FQNEAQ (reference sequence). This CDR3 reads CASSPGLAEEKQFF. The CDR3 DNA reads TGTGCCAGCAGCCCAGGACTAGCGGAAGAGAAGCAGTTCTTC.

This chain uses TRBV15 with TRBJ2-2; D is ambiguous. This CDR3 has 15 residues. The V gene lost 0 bases and the J gene lost 1 base, with 6 bases spanning the gap. Per germline, CDR1 LNHNV and CDR2 YYDKDF (reference sequence). CDR3 sequence: CATSRDPVNTGELFF. The CDR3 coding sequence is TGTGCCACCAGCAGAGATCCAGTGAACACCGGGGAGCTGTTTTTT.

The V and J genes are TRBV9 and TRBJ2-2; D ambiguous. CDR1 and CDR2 (germline): SGDLS, YYNGEE. V was clipped by 0 bases and J by 8 bases, with 8 bases between them. This CDR3 has 13 residues. CDR3 sequence (DNA): TGTGCCAGCAGCGTAGACTCTGAGGGGGAGCTGTTTTTT. Protein: CASSVDSEGELFF.

The chain combines TRBV12-3 or TRBV12-4 with TRBJ2-2, with 9 bases matching TRBD2. The CDR3 runs 15 residues. V was pared by 7 bases and J by 0 bases, with 3 bases of the junction left unmatched. The CDR3 is CASKPSGTNTGELFF. The CDR3 DNA is TGTGCCAGCAAACCTAGCGGGACGAACACCGGGGAGCTGTTTTTT.

This clonotype came up a few times. The chain combines TRBV28 with TRBJ1-1, with D maybe TRBD1 (5 bases). This CDR3 is 14 amino acids long. V was cut by 6 bases and J by 0 bases, with 11 bases left in between. The V gene's germline CDR1 is MDHEN and CDR2 SYDVKM. CDR3 region: CASRPGHMNTEAFF. The CDR3 DNA is TGTGCCAGCAGACCCGGACACATGAACACTGAAGCTTTCTTT.

The chain has TRBV5-1 and TRBJ1-3, with TRBD1 matching over 7 bases. The CDR3 consists of 19 residues. Germline V gene data show CDR1 as SGHRS and CDR2 as YFSETQ. V shed 4 bases and J 3 bases; nucleotides not matched to a gene: 19. The CDR3 region has the DNA TGCGCCAGCAGCCGACCTCCGAACCTAATGACAGGGAATGGAAACACCATATATTTT. This encodes CASSRPPNLMTGNGNTIYF.